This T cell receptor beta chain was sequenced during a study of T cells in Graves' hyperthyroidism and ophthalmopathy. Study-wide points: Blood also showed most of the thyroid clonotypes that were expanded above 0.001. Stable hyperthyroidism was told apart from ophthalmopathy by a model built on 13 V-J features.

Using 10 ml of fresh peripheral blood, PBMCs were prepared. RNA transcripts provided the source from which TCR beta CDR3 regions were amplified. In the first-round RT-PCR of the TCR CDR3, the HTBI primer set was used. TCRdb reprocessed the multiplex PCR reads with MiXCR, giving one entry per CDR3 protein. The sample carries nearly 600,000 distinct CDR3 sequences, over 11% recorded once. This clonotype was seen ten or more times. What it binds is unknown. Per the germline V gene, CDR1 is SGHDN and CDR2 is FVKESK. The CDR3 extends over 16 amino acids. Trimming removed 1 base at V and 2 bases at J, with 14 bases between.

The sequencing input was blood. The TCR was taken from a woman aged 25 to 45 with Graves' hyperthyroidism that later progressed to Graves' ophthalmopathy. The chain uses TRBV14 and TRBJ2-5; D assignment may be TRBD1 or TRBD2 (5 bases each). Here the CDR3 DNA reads TGTGCCAGCAGCCAAGTTAGGGACGCATCACAAGAGACCCAGTACTTC. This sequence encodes CASSQVRDASQETQYF.